Each of the 9 T cell receptor beta chains below was sequenced from the same sample in a study of Ad26.COV2.S vaccination and SARS-CoV-2 variants. Sequencing was performed with immunoSEQ multiplex PCR; in TCRdb, only in-frame clones are kept and a portion is missing. Of about 400,000 clones listed, roughly 90% were seen once; the top ten hold around 1.7%. Treatment here: around 19 received Ad26.COV2.S at low or high dose, single or two shots; several received placebo; per-sample allocation not given. It was on day 63 after the first vaccine or placebo injection that samples were taken. The material was peripheral blood, obtained in a trial of Ad26.COV2.S vaccine versus placebo. These receptors originate from a person aged 18 to 59 who received the Ad26.COV2.S COVID-19 vaccine or a placebo.

The V call is TRBV11-2, the J call TRBJ2-7; D uncertain. V dropped 4 bases and J dropped 2 bases, with 12 bases sitting between them. The CDR3 spans 14 residues. CDR1 is SGHAT, CDR2 FQNNGV, per germline. The chain's CDR3 is CASSSARLTYEQYF. In DNA form, the CDR3 reads TGTGCCAGCAGCTCGGCTCGGTTGACCTACGAGCAGTACTTC.

The chain recombines TRBV9 with TRBJ1-1, with 7 positions matching TRBD1. Germline loops: CDR1 SGDLS, CDR2 YYNGEE. Trimming removed 6 bases from V and 4 bases from J; junction bases left unmatched: 12. This CDR3 contains 15 residues. The DNA for the CDR3 is TGTGCCAGCAAAAAAAACCTGGCAGGGGGCACTGAAGCTTTCTTT. Its protein product is CASKKNLAGGTEAFF.

This rearrangement joins TRBV19 to TRBJ1-5, with TRBD1 matching over 8 bases. The germline V gene encodes CDR1 LNHDA and CDR2 SQIVND (reference sequence). The junction had 7 bases not matched to a gene; V was cut back by 3 bases and J by 3 bases. CDR3 length equals 16 residues. The CDR3 DNA sequence: TGTGCCAGTAGTATCCTTTCAGGGGGCTTCAATCAGCCCCAGCATTTT. This translates into CASSILSGGFNQPQHF.

Note on this clone: This CDR3 is also generated by other DNA sequences in the sample. V and J are TRBV28 and TRBJ2-5; D unresolved. Trimming left V 3 bases short and J 2 bases short, with 7 bases between. CDR3 length: 13 amino acids. CDR1 and CDR2 from the germline V gene are MDHEN and SYDVKM. CDR3 coding DNA: TGTGCCAGCAGTTTGGGCAGGCAAGAGACCCAGTACTTC. Translated, it gives CASSLGRQETQYF. Full variable domain (rest looked up from reference TRBV28 and TRBJ2-5): DVKVTQSSRYLVKRTGEKVFLECVQDMDHENMFWYRQDPGLGLRLIYFSYDVKMKEKGDIPEGYSVSREKKERFSLILESASTNQTSMYLCASSLGRQETQYFGPGTRLLVL.

This chain connects TRBV5-5 to TRBJ1-5, with D possibly being TRBD1 (5 bases). CDR3 length: 19 residues. Trimming took off 0 bases at V and 4 bases at J, with 23 bases between the two ends. The germline gives CDR1 SGHKS, CDR2 YYEKEE (reference sequence). The CDR3 reads CASSLVGVSPYIWNQPQHF. CDR3 nucleotides: TGTGCCAGCAGCTTGGTGGGGGTTTCGCCATATATTTGGAATCAGCCCCAGCATTTT.

This chain links TRBV5-4 with TRBJ1-6, with 9 bases that match TRBD1. Germline CDR1 reads SGHNT; CDR2 reads YYREEE (reference sequence). The CDR3 is 14 residues long. Germline trimming cut 1 base from V and 7 bases from J; bases unmatched to any gene: 0. Written as DNA, the CDR3 is TGTGCCAGCAGCTTGACAGGGGGCAATTCACCCCTCCACTTT. Its protein is CASSLTGGNSPLHF.

This clone was counted once. The gene calls are TRBV27 and TRBJ2-3; 8 positions agree with TRBD2. With V trimmed by 8 bases and J by 1 base, 14 bases remained unmatched. The length of the CDR3 is 17 residues. CDR1 is MNHEY and CDR2 is SMNVEV in the germline V gene (reference sequence). The CDR3: CASHVSVGSGGTDTQYF. In DNA, the CDR3 is TGTGCCAGCCATGTGTCGGTCGGTAGCGGGGGCACAGATACGCAGTATTTT.

The gene calls are TRBV4-3 and TRBJ1-2; D uncertain. The germline gives CDR1 LGHNA, CDR2 YSLEER. The V end was cut by 3 bases, the J end by 4 bases, with 15 bases between. The CDR3 contains 15 residues. The CDR3 spells CASSQFRGMPYGYTF. In DNA, the CDR3 is TGCGCCAGCAGCCAGTTCCGAGGAATGCCCTATGGCTACACCTTC.

The V call is TRBV7-9, the J call TRBJ1-3, with a weak D call TRBD1 (6 bases). The germline CDR1 and CDR2 sequences are SEHNR and FQNEAQ (reference sequence). V was trimmed by 4 bases and J by 0 bases, leaving 13 bases between them. The CDR3 totals 16 residues. CDR3 sequence: CASSSTRRGSGNTIYF. For the CDR3, the DNA is TGTGCCAGCAGCTCCACCCGCAGGGGCTCTGGAAACACCATATATTTT.